The T cell receptor beta chain described here comes from a study of blood T cell repertoires in COVID-19. Study-wide context: The United States, Italy and Spain provided the acute and convalescent COVID-19 samples. Sample material is recorded as cDNA or gDNA derived from T cells, B-cell-depleted T cells, or PBMCs.

The study assigned cohorts using participant-reported clinical history. Produced via immunoSEQ multiplex PCR; TCRdb's table is partial and in-frame only. The sample has fewer than 500,000 clones; roughly 88% are singletons. Germline V gene lookup returns CDR1 KGHDR and CDR2 SFDVKD. This CDR3 has 15 amino acids. Losses at the gene ends were 3 bases for V and 1 base for J; bases not matched to a gene: 4. This TCR derives from a woman in her twenties or thirties with acute COVID-19. The chain recombines TRBV24-1 with TRBJ2-7; 8 bases align to TRBD1. Material for sequencing was PBMCs or T cells enriched from blood (not recorded which). The CDR3 loop reads CATSDPGQASYEQYF. DNA for the CDR3: TGTGCCACCAGTGATCCGGGACAGGCGTCCTACGAGCAGTACTTC.